The clone carrying this TCR beta chain was observed once. Its antigen is undetermined. This sample stems from a study of cytomegalovirus exposure and HLA in healthy donors. Use of 60 Vbeta and 13 Jbeta primers characterized the PCR. Using immunoSEQ multiplex PCR, the repertoire was profiled, and TCRdb retains in-frame clones only, with some absent. The table lists about 80,000 clones, 79% of them singletons, with around 22% in the top ten. V trimming: 1 base; J trimming: 4 bases; junction bases outside the gene matches: 10. CDR1 LGHNA and CDR2 YNFKEQ come from the germline V gene. This CDR3 spans 17 amino acids. Study-level points and caveats: High specificity and sensitivity for cytomegalovirus status were reported for the classifier. A later analysis showed that HLA-associated TCR beta chains had undergone more clonal expansion than equally common others. From TCR beta sequences, most subjects' HLA-A and HLA-B alleles were reportedly predicted accurately.

The V and J genes are TRBV4-2 and TRBJ2-3; TRBD2 agrees at 8 bases. The sample taken for sequencing was PBMCs. The receptor comes from a woman aged 40 to 55 in good health and CMV-seropositive. CDR3 protein: CASSQGTGTSFADTQYF. Here the CDR3 DNA reads TGTGCCAGCAGCCAAGGGACCGGGACTAGTTTTGCAGATACGCAGTATTTT.